This passage covers 17 T cell receptor beta chains from one sample sequenced in a study of T cell responses to AZD1222 COVID-19 vaccine. Sequencing was performed with immunoSEQ multiplex PCR; in TCRdb, only in-frame clones are kept and a portion is missing. The sample yields 150,000 or so clones, 92% seen once. The material sequenced was peripheral blood, taken on day 0 of AZD1222 vaccination. These receptor sequences come from an adult in good health.

The chain recombines TRBV5-1 with TRBJ1-5; 7 bases match TRBD1. CDR3 length: 15 residues. The V gene's germline CDR1 is SGHRS and CDR2 YFSETQ. Losses at the gene ends were 1 base for V and 1 base for J; bases not matched to a gene: 2. CDR3 DNA sequence: TGCGCCAGCAGCTTGATGGGACAGAGCAATCAGCCCCAGCATTTT. Amino acid sequence: CASSLMGQSNQPQHF.

The CDR3 protein is CASSLAGTSSLEQYF. DNA of the CDR3: TGCGCCAGCAGCTTGGCCGGGACTAGTAGTCTCGAGCAGTACTTC. The chain carries TRBV5-1 and TRBJ2-7; 8 bases are a match to TRBD2. Germline CDR1 is SGHRS and CDR2 is YFSETQ. Trimming took 0 bases from V and 6 from J; bases not matched to a gene: 8. This CDR3 spans 15 amino acids.

The gene calls are TRBV7-9 and TRBJ2-5; D is unresolved. The germline V and J ends were trimmed by 7 bases and 4 bases, with 13 bases remaining between them. The CDR3 has 13 amino acids. Germline V gene sequence: CDR1 SEHNR, CDR2 FQNEAQ (reference sequence). CDR3 region: CASTARWIETQYF. The CDR3 DNA reads as TGTGCCAGCACCGCCCGATGGATAGAGACCCAGTACTTC.

This rearrangement joins TRBV3-1 (or the pseudogene TRBV3-2) to TRBJ2-7; D is ambiguous. The CDR3 contains 13 residues. Looked up from germline, CDR1 is LGHDT and CDR2 is YNNKEL (reference sequence). V was clipped by 4 bases and J by 4 bases, with 11 bases between them. DNA for the CDR3: TGTGCCAGCAGCCCACGGACCATTTACGAGCAGTACTTC. Its translation: CASSPRTIYEQYF.

This rearrangement joins TRBV7-9 to TRBJ1-4; TRBD1 matches at 12 bases. Germline V gene data show CDR1 as SEHNR and CDR2 as FQNEAQ (reference sequence). The V gene end was trimmed by 5 bases and the J gene end by 0 bases; junction bases not matched to a gene: 7. The CDR3 covers 18 residues. CDR3 sequence: CASSPGTGGAATNEKLFF. CDR3 nucleotides: TGTGCCAGCAGCCCCGGGACAGGGGGCGCGGCAACTAATGAAAAACTGTTTTTT.

The chain employs TRBV3-1 (or the pseudogene TRBV3-2) and TRBJ1-1; possible D gene TRBD1, 6 bases. CDR1 and CDR2 (germline): LGHDT, YNNKEL (reference sequence). The V gene lost 0 bases and the J gene lost 10 bases, with 9 bases spanning the gap. The CDR3 length is 12 residues. Written as DNA, the CDR3 is TGTGCCAGCAGCCAAGAAGGCAGGGGAGCTTTCTTT. Translated: CASSQEGRGAFF.

The chain uses TRBV9 and TRBJ1-6; no firm D call. This CDR3 spans 15 amino acids. CDR1 is SGDLS, CDR2 YYNGEE, per germline. V gave up 4 bases and J gave up 6 bases, with 14 bases separating them. The CDR3 spells CASSPQTSANSPLHF. The CDR3 region has the DNA TGTGCCAGCAGCCCCCAGACATCGGCTAATTCACCCCTCCACTTT.

V gene TRBV10-3 combines with J gene TRBJ2-3, with TRBD1 matching 9 bases. V trimming: 6 bases; J trimming: 6 bases; junction bases outside the gene matches: 10. CDR1 is ENHRY and CDR2 is SYGVKD in the germline V gene. This CDR3 comprises 15 residues. CDR3 sequence: CAISRQDRGLDTQYF. CDR3 DNA sequence: TGTGCCATCAGCAGGCAGGACAGGGGTTTGGATACGCAGTATTTT.

This chain uses TRBV5-5 with TRBJ2-2; D uncertain. The germline V gene has CDR1 SGHKS and CDR2 YYEKEE (reference sequence). V dropped 0 bases and J dropped 5 bases, with 8 bases sitting between them. CDR3 length: 14 residues. The chain's CDR3 is CASSLALGTGELFF. For the CDR3, the DNA is TGTGCCAGCAGCTTGGCCTTAGGGACCGGGGAGCTGTTTTTT.

The CDR3 protein is CASSFDRDYGYTF. The CDR3 bases are TGTGCCAGCAGCTTTGACAGGGACTATGGCTACACCTTC. The chain combines TRBV3-1 (or the pseudogene TRBV3-2) with TRBJ1-2; 7 positions agree with TRBD1. V was pared by 5 bases and J by 3 bases, with 3 bases of the junction left unmatched. The CDR3 sequence is 13 residues long. Germline loops: CDR1 LGHDT, CDR2 YNNKEL (reference sequence).

The chain combines TRBV3-1 (or the pseudogene TRBV3-2) with TRBJ2-2; no clear D. The germline gives CDR1 LGHDT, CDR2 YNNKEL (reference sequence). V gave up 1 base and J gave up 2 bases, with 5 bases separating them. The CDR3 runs 14 residues. For the CDR3, the DNA is TGTGCCAGCAGCCAAGCACACAACACCGGGGAGCTGTTTTTT. Protein product: CASSQAHNTGELFF.

The CDR3 bases are TGCGCCAGCAGCCAAGATGTAAGTGGGCAGTCACTACCCTATGGCTACACCTTC. Translating gives CASSQDVSGQSLPYGYTF. The J gene is TRBJ1-2, the V gene TRBV4-1; no reliable D call. Looked up from germline, CDR1 is MGHRA and CDR2 is YSYEKL. V lost 0 bases and J 4 bases, leaving 21 bases between the germline ends. There are 18 residues in the CDR3.

The rearrangement uses TRBV7-2 and TRBJ2-7; maybe TRBD2 (6 bases). The germline gives CDR1 SGHTA, CDR2 FQGNSA. The CDR3 sequence is 16 residues long. With 5 bases removed from V and 6 bases from J, the gap between germline ends came to 23 bases. The CDR3 is CASSPGGSRAGAEQYF. The CDR3 nucleotides read TGTGCCAGCAGCCCTGGGGGGTCGCGGGCCGGGGCCGAGCAGTACTTC.

The chain joins TRBV7-9 to TRBJ1-6; D is unclear. The CDR3 runs to 16 residues. Per the germline V gene, CDR1 is SEHNR and CDR2 is FQNEAQ (reference sequence). V lost 2 bases, J lost 4 bases, and 12 bases lay in between. The CDR3 sequence is CASSLRVGAYNSPLHF. CDR3 sequence (DNA): TGTGCCAGCAGCTTACGAGTGGGAGCGTATAATTCACCCCTCCACTTT.

The chain recombines TRBV7-2 with TRBJ2-7, with 8 bases aligning to TRBD2. CDR1 is SGHTA, CDR2 FQGNSA, per germline. The CDR3 loop spans 13 amino acids. J was trimmed by 10 bases and V by 11 bases; bases with no gene match: 16. CDR3 in DNA: TGTGCCTCCCGGTGGACCCAAGCGGGAGAACAGTACTTC. Its translation is CASRWTQAGEQYF.

DNA of the CDR3: TGTGCCAGCAGCTTAGAGACGGCGGCCGGGGAGCTGTTTTTT. As protein: CASSLETAAGELFF. The J gene is TRBJ2-2, the V gene TRBV7-6; D is unresolved. V shed 1 base and J shed 6 bases, with 9 bases lying between them. CDR3 size: 14 residues. Germline loops: CDR1 SGHVS, CDR2 FNYEAQ. Full variable domain (remainder filled in from reference TRBV7-6 and TRBJ2-2): GAGVSQSPRYKVTKRGQDVALRCDPISGHVSLYWYRQALGQGPEFLTYFNYEAQQDKSGLPNDRFSAERPEGSISTLTIQRTEQRDSAMYRCASSLETAAGELFFGEGSRLTVL.

The chain has TRBV5-1 and TRBJ2-2; TRBD2 agrees at 10 bases. Germline V gives CDR1 SGHRS, CDR2 YFSETQ. The CDR3 is 17 residues long. The ends lost 1 base at V and 3 bases at J; junction bases unmatched: 6. CDR3 sequence (DNA): TGCGCCAGCAGCTTGCCAGCGGGAGGGCGTGACACCGGGGAGCTGTTTTTT. Translating it yields CASSLPAGGRDTGELFF.